These T cell receptor beta chains were read from a single sample in a study of response to subunit inactivated influenza vaccine. Using its own MiXCR run on the RT-PCR reads, TCRdb lists one record per CDR3 protein. The table lists around 580,000 distinct CDR3 sequences, 10% to 15% of them singletons. Sample: PBMCs from blood, taken on the day of vaccination. The receptor source for this set is a man in his fifties who received an inactivated influenza vaccine. Both conserved end residues are part of each CDR3. D genes are given only for firm matches. The listing skips clone size in some rows; elsewhere it reads once, few, many or a size class.

d_call,clone_size,v_call,j_call,cdr3_aa,cdr3_nt
TRBD1,NA,TRBV20-1,TRBJ2-3,CSASDRGVSTDTQYF,TGCAGTGCTAGCGACAGGGGAGTTAGCACAGATACGCAGTATTTT
NA,few,TRBV28,TRBJ2-6,CASRLSTSGANVLTF,TGTGCCAGCAGATTATCAACCTCTGGGGCCAACGTCCTGACTTTC
TRBD1,NA,TRBV20-1,TRBJ1-1,CSARYRTGISTEAFF,TGCAGTGCTAGATATCGGACAGGGATCTCTACTGAAGCTTTCTTT
TRBD2,few,TRBV7-8,TRBJ2-2,CASSGGLAGGINTGELFF,TGTGCCAGCAGCGGTGGACTAGCGGGGGGAATTAACACCGGGGAGCTGTTTTTT
NA,NA,TRBV5-1,TRBJ2-7,CASSLGRSSSSYEQYF,TGCGCCAGCAGCTTGGGTCGGTCCAGCAGCTCCTACGAGCAGTACTTC
TRBD2,few,TRBV15,TRBJ2-1,CATSRSLASGGYSYNEQFF,TGTGCCACCAGCAGAAGTTTGGCTAGCGGGGGTTACTCCTACAATGAGCAGTTCTTC
NA,few,TRBV7-9,TRBJ2-1,CASNRGNSSYNEQFF,TGTGCCAGCAACCGGGGGAACAGCTCCTACAATGAGCAGTTCTTC
TRBD1,few,TRBV15,TRBJ1-5,CATTDRVNQPQHF,TGTGCCACCACCGACAGGGTAAATCAGCCCCAGCATTTT
NA,NA,TRBV10-3,TRBJ1-6,CANRAGTNNSPLHF,TGTGCCAACAGAGCCGGGACTAATAATTCACCCCTCCACTTT
NA,NA,TRBV7-2,TRBJ1-5,CASSLMVPGIRNQPQHF,TGTGCCAGCAGCTTAATGGTACCAGGGATACGGAATCAGCCCCAGCATTTT
TRBD2,NA,TRBV12-3/TRBV12-4,TRBJ2-1,CASSFWLAGSPRGDEQFF,TGTGCCAGCAGTTTCTGGCTAGCGGGGTCCCCCCGGGGGGATGAGCAGTTCTTC
NA,NA,TRBV11-2,TRBJ2-2,CASSPSLRGAWTGELFF,TGTGCCAGCAGCCCCTCTTTACGGGGGGCTTGGACCGGGGAGCTGTTTTTT
NA,few,TRBV28,TRBJ2-3,CASSKRNTQYF,TGTGCCAGCAGTAAGAGGAATACGCAGTATTTT
TRBD2,NA,TRBV30,TRBJ2-3,CAWSGLLTGGIDTQYF,TGTGCCTGGAGTGGACTTCTAACGGGGGGTATAGATACGCAGTATTTT
NA,NA,TRBV14,TRBJ2-2,CASSHLYRGNTGELFF,TGTGCCAGCAGCCATCTGTACCGGGGGAACACCGGGGAGCTGTTTTTT
NA,NA,TRBV6-2/TRBV6-3,TRBJ2-7,CASSYDRSIGNEQYF,TGTGCCAGCAGTTACGACAGGTCCATAGGAAACGAGCAGTACTTC